The T cell receptor beta chain described here comes from a study of cytomegalovirus exposure and HLA in healthy donors (dated by TCRdb to about 2017). Concerning the study at large: An earlier analysis of 587 of the donors reported 250 to 350 Gb of sequence data and about 120 million unique TCR beta sequences obtained from about 179 million T cells. The study aimed to test whether signatures of past pathogen exposure could be identified by cataloging public T cell receptors. Roughly 300 gigabases of sequencing data and roughly 81 million unique TCR sequences made up an early release that covered approximately 650 HLA-typed donors. Every repertoire in the discovery cohort had been generated on one and the same sequencing platform. A later analysis re-examined previously published TCR beta repertoires from over 500 donors and added high-resolution HLA genotyping to investigate patterns of TCR occurrence. Roughly five DR-DQ haplotypes were handled as single units for association and clustering, since linkage in the cohort was strong. Besides the first cohort of around 700 subjects, a separate validation cohort made up of over a hundred different subjects was used. HLA typing included class I and class II loci at four-digit resolution. Among 398 genotyped donors of the cohort, an average of about 240,000 unique TCR beta nucleotide sequences were sequenced per donor, around 20% of them non-productive. Typing coverage differed by locus: A, B, C, DRB1 and DQB1 were typed in about 620-630 donors, DQA1 in 522, DPA1 in nearly 610, and DPB1 in 450 to 480. Donor age, sex, ethnicity and CMV serostatus were compiled together with the repertoire data. To predict cytomegalovirus infection status, the study brought together high-throughput TCR immunosequencing, statistical association of individual TCRs with disease status, and machine learning. In a later genetic analysis, genome-wide SNP genotypes for about 65% of the 666 donors were used, and that subset was treated as a discovery cohort. Among the roughly 390 genotyped donors, roughly 80% belonged to the genetic ancestry cluster associated with self-reported Caucasian donors. An earlier analysis of about 620 of the donors applied high-throughput TCR beta sequencing to assess whether each TCR beta V gene segment acted as functional or pseudogenic. Rather than using new phenotypic data, the later analysis identified candidate immune exposures from TCR beta sequences and from how often those sequences occurred across donors. The study used immunosequencing to profile the T cell repertoires of 600 to 850 subjects and linked those repertoires to cytomegalovirus serostatus. Broad study findings and their caveats: In a later genetic analysis, a missense DCLRE1C variant was associated with V-gene and J-gene trimming of TCR beta chains, and the association was replicated in an independent cohort. In an earlier analysis of around 600 of the donors, most TCR beta V segments appeared in productive rearrangements about 90% or about 30% of the time, broadly matching IMGT annotations. Linkage disequilibrium might explain the correlated functional status among segregating V segments, but an unknown experimental factor could not be excluded. Most TCR sequences were seen in very few donors, while some public TCRs were found in many individuals. According to a later analysis, most CMV-associated TCR beta chains appeared to be HLA-restricted, and the HLA associations seemed to be driven largely by CMV exposure. Specific HLA alleles were associated with 16,951 TCR beta sequences at a false discovery rate of 0.05 in a later analysis. A further reported finding was that TCR beta sequences accurately predicted the HLA-A and HLA-B alleles for most subjects in the first cohort. In vitro tests confirmed that a few of the cytomegalovirus-associated TCR beta chains recognize cytomegalovirus antigens. Because some donors lacked HLA typing at each locus, the association tests relied only on the typed subset. For the cohort, immune exposure information was limited to CMV serostatus. A cluster of highly shared sequence variants was judged likely to be a technical artifact of the sequencing pipeline. In a later analysis, HLA-associated TCR beta chains were found to be more clonally expanded and to have lower generation probabilities than equally common non-associated chains. The earlier analysis of about 600 of the donors excluded 15 to 20 rarely observed V segments, including chromosome 9 orphons, because counts were too low. It was suggested by the authors that the approach could potentially be generalized to other disease states and immunological phenotypes. In a later analysis, TCR association rates were found to vary across HLA loci, with the most associated TCRs seen for DRB1 alleles and the fewest for HLA-C alleles. Sequencing depth was assumed to be roughly uniform across donors in the presence/absence analyses, though that assumption may not hold. When HLA alleles, especially DR and DQ, strongly co-occurred, TCR associations were difficult to assign to individual alleles. The cohort was sequenced for TCR beta chains only, and without alpha or paired-chain data the features that could be detected were limited. A total of around 150 TCR beta chains were listed by the study as associated with cytomegalovirus. Several of the top co-occurrence clusters appeared to be linked to parvovirus B19, influenza, CMV and Epstein-Barr virus, according to a later analysis. The 87-base-pair reads could not distinguish some IMGT-functional V segments, including TRBV6-2 and TRBV6-3, so those segments were excluded. In a later genetic analysis, fewer N-insertions in productive TCRs were reported among donors in an Asian-associated ancestry cluster than the 666-donor mean. Cytomegalovirus status was reported to be diagnosed by the classifier with high specificity and sensitivity in both the original and validation cohorts.

The cohort consisted of 600 to 750 healthy bone marrow donors. At the time of sampling, every cohort member was nominally healthy, though immune exposures that went unrecorded were likely present. The donor was CMV seropositive and was included in the group of almost 300 seropositive cohort members. Every donor gave a peripheral blood sample, and the peripheral blood mononuclear cells from that sample were used for TCR beta sequencing. Genomic DNA was extracted from the blood cell samples with the Qiagen DNeasy Blood Extraction Kit. Libraries were made using the immunoSEQ multiplex PCR assay. For the multiplex PCR, a mixture combining 60 forward primers for TCR Vbeta segments and 13 reverse primers for TCR Jbeta segments was used. The CDR3 region of rearranged TCR beta genes was amplified from genomic DNA with a multiplex PCR assay. The Illumina HiSeq System was used to sequence the amplified TCR beta libraries as 87-base-pair reads. The source study handled its data this way. A later analysis tallied about 77 million unique TCR beta chains across the 610 or so repertoires, and 10 million to 11 million of those chains were shared by two or more donors. A nearest-neighbor algorithm error-corrected the raw reads and collapsed the reads into unique sequences, merging closely related sequences to remove PCR and sequencing errors. Alignment of CDR3 sequences to IMGT reference sequences was used to assign V, D and J gene segments. For a sequence to be retained, at least a six-nucleotide match to both a V gene segment and a J gene segment was required. A rearrangement was called productive if the CDR3 had no stop codons and remained in frame with V and J, and every other rearrangement was called non-productive. Following IMGT convention, CDR3 was defined as the stretch from the second conserved V-encoded cysteine up to the conserved J-encoded phenylalanine. The earlier analysis of 587 of the donors excluded sequences that lacked an unambiguous match to a single V gene segment. In an earlier analysis of a few hundred of the donors, V segments were called functional above 56.7% productive rearrangements and were called segregating when the between-donor standard deviation exceeded 5%. A statistical classification framework was developed to diagnose cytomegalovirus status using the catalog of TCR beta chain sequences. A later analysis assigned V and J genes by comparing TCR nucleotide sequences with IMGT/GENE-DB human TR gene sequences. Using the TCRdist pipeline, a later analysis assigned CDR3 sequences along with most-parsimonious VDJ recombination scenarios. In a later analysis, every TCR beta chain was defined by the combination of its CDR3 amino acid sequence and its V-gene family, and reads without a unique V-gene family were dropped. To address suspected cross-contamination and a sequencing artifact, a later analysis removed 592 highly shared, low-generation-probability nucleotide sequences. A later analysis calculated a clonal expansion index for each public chain from normalized within-repertoire ranks of inferred template counts. A later analysis computed generation probabilities with a VDJ recombination model fitted to out-of-frame rearrangements, and checked the results against IGoR. A later analysis scored TCR-TCR, TCR-HLA and TCR-CMV co-occurrence with hypergeometric tests, applying a repertoire-size bias correction to TCR pairs. To estimate false discovery rates, a later analysis permuted the HLA or CMV assignments 20 times. In a later analysis, co-occurring TCRs were grouped using DBSCAN, with TCRdist sequence similarity added in when clustering inside HLA-allele-positive subsets. Repertoires with fewer than 30,000 or more than 120,000 public chains were left out of co-occurrence clustering, as were about five repertoires with anomalous nucleotide sharing. This immuneACCESS table, as held by TCRdb, lists in-frame sequences with V and J called but not all clones. Of the missing ones, under half trace to an unresolved V gene in checked studies; the others have no known cause. The DNA gave D and trimming, while V, J and clone size come from that table. Within this sample are around 100,000 clones, with about 64% of them counted one time only. Almost 8.5% of the sample is taken by the ten largest.

Of note for this clone: The specificity of this receptor is unknown. No quality values exist for individual bases; no much larger clone is one base distant.

The CDR3, from cysteine to valine, totals 16 residues. The only DNA kept is the CDR3, 48 bases in frame from the first base. Sequences SGDLS (CDR1) and YYNGEE (CDR2) are obtained from the germline V gene. The V end loses 3 bases and the J end loses 6 bases, and a stretch of 22 bases separates them. The TCR originated in a man younger than 30 in good health and CMV-seropositive. The sequenced sample was PBMCs. The chain is made from TRBV9 and TRBJ2-7; TRBD2 might be the D gene, on 6 matching bases. The bases are TGTGCCAGCAGCGACCCCAGAGCGGGCCCCTCTCGCGAGCAGTACGTC. Translated, this is CASSDPRAGPSREQYV.